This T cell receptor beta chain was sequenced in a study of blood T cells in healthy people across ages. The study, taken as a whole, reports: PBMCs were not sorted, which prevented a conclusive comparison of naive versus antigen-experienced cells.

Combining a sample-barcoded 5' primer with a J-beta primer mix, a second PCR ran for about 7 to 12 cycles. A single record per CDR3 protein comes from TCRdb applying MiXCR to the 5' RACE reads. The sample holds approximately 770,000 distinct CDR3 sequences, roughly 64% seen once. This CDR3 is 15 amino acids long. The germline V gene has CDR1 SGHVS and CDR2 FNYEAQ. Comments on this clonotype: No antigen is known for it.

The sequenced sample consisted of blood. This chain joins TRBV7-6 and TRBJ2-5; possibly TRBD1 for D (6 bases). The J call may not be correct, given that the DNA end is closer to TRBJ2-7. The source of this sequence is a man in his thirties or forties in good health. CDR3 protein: CASSLIGGQTYEQYF. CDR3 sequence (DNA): TGTGCCAGCAGCTTAATTGGTGGACAGACTTACGAGCAGTACTTC.